The source of this T cell receptor beta chain is a study of cytomegalovirus exposure and HLA in healthy donors. General study findings and limits: The authors later linked a missense DCLRE1C variant to TCR beta V- and J-gene trimming. The authors later found most CMV-associated TCR beta chains appeared HLA-restricted. Among TCR beta chains, those listed as cytomegalovirus-associated numbered about 160.

As to this clone: Its target is not known.

The V gene lost 2 bases and the J gene lost 0 bases, with 5 bases spanning the gap. There are 12 residues in the CDR3. Germline V lookup: CDR1 GTSNPN, CDR2 SVGIG (reference sequence). Primers included in the PCR were 60 Vbeta and 13 Jbeta primers. The protocol was immunoSEQ multiplex PCR, while the TCRdb copy is restricted to in-frame clones and leaves out a portion. The sample contains 100,000 or so clones, 70% to 80% of which appear only once. The chain combines TRBV30 with TRBJ2-7, with no clear D. Source material: PBMCs. The receptor was isolated from a man between 35 and 55 years old in good health and CMV-seronegative. The CDR3 DNA reads as TGTGCCTGGAGTAAGAGCTCCTACGAGCAGTACTTC. Protein sequence: CAWSKSSYEQYF.